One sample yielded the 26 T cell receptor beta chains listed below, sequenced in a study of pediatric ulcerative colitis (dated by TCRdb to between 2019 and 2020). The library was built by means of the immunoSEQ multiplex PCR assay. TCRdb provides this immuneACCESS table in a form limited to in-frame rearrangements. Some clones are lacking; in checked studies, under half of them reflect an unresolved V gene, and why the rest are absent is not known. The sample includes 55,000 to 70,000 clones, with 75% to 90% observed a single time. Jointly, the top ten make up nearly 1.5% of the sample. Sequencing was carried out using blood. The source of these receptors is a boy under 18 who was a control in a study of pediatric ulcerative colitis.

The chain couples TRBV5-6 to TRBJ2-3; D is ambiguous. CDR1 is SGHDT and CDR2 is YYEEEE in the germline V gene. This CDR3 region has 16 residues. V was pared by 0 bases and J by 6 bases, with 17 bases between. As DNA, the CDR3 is TGTGCCAGCAGCTTGGTTGCCAGCGCCCACTCGGATACGCAGTATTTT. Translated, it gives CASSLVASAHSDTQYF. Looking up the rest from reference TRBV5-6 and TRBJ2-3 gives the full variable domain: DAGVTQSPTHLIKTRGQQVTLRCSPKSGHDTVSWYQQALGQGPQFIFQYYEEEERQRGNFPDRFSGHQFPNYSSELNVNALLLGDSALYLCASSLVASAHSDTQYFGPGTRLTVL.

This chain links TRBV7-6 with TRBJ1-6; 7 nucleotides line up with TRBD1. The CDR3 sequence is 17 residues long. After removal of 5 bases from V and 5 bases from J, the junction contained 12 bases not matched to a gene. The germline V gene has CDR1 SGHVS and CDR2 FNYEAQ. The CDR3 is CASSDRDSRWDNSPLHF. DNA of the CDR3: TGTGCCAGCAGCGACAGGGACTCTCGCTGGGATAATTCACCCCTCCACTTT.

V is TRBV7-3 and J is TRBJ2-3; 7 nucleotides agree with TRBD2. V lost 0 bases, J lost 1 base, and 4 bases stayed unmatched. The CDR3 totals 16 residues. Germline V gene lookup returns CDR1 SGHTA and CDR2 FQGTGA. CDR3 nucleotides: TGTGCCAGCAGCTTAACACCCGCGGGGGGCACAGATACGCAGTATTTT. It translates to CASSLTPAGGTDTQYF.

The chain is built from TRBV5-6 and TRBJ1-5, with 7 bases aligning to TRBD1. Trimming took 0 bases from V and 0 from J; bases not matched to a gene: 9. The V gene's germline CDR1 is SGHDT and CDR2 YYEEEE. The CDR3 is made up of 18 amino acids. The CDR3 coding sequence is TGTGCCAGCAGCTTGGTATGGGACAGAGGTTATAGCAATCAGCCCCAGCATTTT. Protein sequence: CASSLVWDRGYSNQPQHF.

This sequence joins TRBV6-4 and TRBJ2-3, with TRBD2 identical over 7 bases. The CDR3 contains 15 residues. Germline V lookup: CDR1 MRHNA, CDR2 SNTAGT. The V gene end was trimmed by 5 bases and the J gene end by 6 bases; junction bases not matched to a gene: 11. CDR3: CASSSEGGRQDTQYF. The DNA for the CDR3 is TGTGCCAGCAGTAGTGAGGGCGGGAGACAGGATACGCAGTATTTT.

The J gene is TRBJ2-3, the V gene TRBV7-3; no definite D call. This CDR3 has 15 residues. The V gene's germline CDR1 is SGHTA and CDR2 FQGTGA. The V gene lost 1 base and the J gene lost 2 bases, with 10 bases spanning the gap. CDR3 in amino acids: CASSLRLGITDTQYF. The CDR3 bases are TGTGCCAGCAGCTTAAGGCTTGGGATCACAGATACGCAGTATTTT.

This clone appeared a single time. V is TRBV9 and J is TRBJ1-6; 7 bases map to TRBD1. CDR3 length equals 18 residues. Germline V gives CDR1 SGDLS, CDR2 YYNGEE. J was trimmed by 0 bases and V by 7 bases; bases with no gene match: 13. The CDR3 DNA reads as TGTGCCAGCGGATCTTCCGGGACAGTTAGCTCCTATAATTCACCCCTCCACTTT. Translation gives CASGSSGTVSSYNSPLHF. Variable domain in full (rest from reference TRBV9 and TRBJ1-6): DSGVTQTPKHLITATGQRVTLRCSPRSGDLSVYWYQQSLDQGLQFLIQYYNGEERAKGNILERFSAQQFPDLHSELNLSSLELGDSALYFCASGSSGTVSSYNSPLHFGNGTRLTVT.

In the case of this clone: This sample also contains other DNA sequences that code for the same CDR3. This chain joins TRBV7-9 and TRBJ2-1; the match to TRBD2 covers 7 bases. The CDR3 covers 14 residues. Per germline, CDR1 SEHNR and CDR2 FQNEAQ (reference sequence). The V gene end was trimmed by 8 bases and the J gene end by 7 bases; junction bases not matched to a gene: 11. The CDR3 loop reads CASGLAGVNNEQFF. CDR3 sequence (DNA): TGTGCCAGCGGACTGGCGGGAGTTAATAATGAGCAGTTCTTC.

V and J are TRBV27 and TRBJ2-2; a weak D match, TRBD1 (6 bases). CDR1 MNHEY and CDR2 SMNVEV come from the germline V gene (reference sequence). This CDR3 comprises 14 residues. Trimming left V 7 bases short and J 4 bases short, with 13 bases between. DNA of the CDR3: TGTGCCAGCATCCGAACAGGGAGCACCGGGGAGCTGTTTTTT. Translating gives CASIRTGSTGELFF.

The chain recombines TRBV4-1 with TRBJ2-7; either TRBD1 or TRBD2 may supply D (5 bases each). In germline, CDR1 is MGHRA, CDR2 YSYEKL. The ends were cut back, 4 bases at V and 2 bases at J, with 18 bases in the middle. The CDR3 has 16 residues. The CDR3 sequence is CASSPGGVPTTYEQYF. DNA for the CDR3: TGCGCCAGCAGCCCTGGGGGAGTTCCAACAACCTACGAGCAGTACTTC.

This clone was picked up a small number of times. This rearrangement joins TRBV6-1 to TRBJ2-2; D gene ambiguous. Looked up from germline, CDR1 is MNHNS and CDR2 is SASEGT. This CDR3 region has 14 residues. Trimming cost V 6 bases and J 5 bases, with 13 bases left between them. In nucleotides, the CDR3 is TGTGCCAGCAGCGCCCGGTCAGGAACCGGGGAGCTGTTTTTT. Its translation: CASSARSGTGELFF.

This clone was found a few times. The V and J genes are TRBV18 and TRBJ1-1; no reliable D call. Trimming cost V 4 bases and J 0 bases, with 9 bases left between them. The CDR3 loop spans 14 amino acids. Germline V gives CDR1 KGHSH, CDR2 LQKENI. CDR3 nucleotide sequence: TGTGCCAGCTCACGCGAATGGATGAACACTGAAGCTTTCTTT. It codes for CASSREWMNTEAFF.

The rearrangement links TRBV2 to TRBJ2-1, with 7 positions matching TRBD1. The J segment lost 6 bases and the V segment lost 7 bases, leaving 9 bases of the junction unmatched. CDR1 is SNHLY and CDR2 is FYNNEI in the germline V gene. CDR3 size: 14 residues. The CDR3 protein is CASILQGESNEQFF. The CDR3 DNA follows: TGTGCCAGCATTCTCCAGGGGGAAAGCAATGAGCAGTTCTTC.

The CDR3 loop reads CASSRTGGEDEQFF. CDR3 sequence (DNA): TGTGCCAGCAGCCGGACAGGGGGCGAAGATGAGCAGTTCTTC. The chain joins TRBV14 to TRBJ2-1; 11 nucleotides line up with TRBD1. There are 14 residues in the CDR3. Unmatched junction bases numbered 4, after V lost 4 bases and J lost 8 bases. Per the germline V gene, CDR1 is SGHDN and CDR2 is FVKESK.

The chain's CDR3 is CASSVGGMYQETQYF. The CDR3 DNA is TGTGCCAGCAGCGTAGGAGGGATGTACCAAGAGACCCAGTACTTC. The chain couples TRBV9 to TRBJ2-5; tentatively, D is TRBD2 (5 bases). From germline, CDR1 is SGDLS and CDR2 YYNGEE. The CDR3 consists of 15 residues. V gave up 0 bases and J gave up 0 bases, with 9 bases separating them.

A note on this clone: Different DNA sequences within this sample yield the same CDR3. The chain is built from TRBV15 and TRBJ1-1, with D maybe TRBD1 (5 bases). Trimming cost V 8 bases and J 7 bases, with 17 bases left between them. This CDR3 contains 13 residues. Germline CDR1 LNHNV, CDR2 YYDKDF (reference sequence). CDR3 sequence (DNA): TGTGCCACCCTCGGGTGGGGGGAAATTGAAGCTTTCTTT. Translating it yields CATLGWGEIEAFF.

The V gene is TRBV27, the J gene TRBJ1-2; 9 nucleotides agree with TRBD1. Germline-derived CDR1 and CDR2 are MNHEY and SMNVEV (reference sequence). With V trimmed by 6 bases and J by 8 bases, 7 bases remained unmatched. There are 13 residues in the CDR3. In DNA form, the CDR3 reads TGTGCCAGCAGAAGGACAGGGGTTCAAGGCTACACCTTC. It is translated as CASRRTGVQGYTF.

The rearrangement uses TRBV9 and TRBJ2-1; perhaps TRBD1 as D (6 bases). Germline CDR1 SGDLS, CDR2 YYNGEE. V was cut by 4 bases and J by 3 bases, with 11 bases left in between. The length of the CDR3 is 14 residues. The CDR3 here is CASSLGGFYNEQFF. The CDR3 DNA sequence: TGTGCCAGCAGCCTAGGGGGTTTCTACAATGAGCAGTTCTTC.

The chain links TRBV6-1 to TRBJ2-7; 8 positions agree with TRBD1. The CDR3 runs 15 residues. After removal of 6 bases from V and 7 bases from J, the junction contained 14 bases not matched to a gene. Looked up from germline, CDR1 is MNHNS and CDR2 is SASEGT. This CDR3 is CASSQPRQGAGEQYF. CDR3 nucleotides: TGTGCCAGCAGCCAGCCCCGGCAGGGGGCGGGAGAGCAGTACTTC.

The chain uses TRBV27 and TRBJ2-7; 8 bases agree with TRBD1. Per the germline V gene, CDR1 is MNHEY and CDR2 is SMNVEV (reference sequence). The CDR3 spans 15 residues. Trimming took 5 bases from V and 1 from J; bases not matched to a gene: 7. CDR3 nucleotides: TGTGCCAGCAGTAAACAGGGGGTCTTATCCTACGAGCAGTACTTC. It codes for CASSKQGVLSYEQYF.

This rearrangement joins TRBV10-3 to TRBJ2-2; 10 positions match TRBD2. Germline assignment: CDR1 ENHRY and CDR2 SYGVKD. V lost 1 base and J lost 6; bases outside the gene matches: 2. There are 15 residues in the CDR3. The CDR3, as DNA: TGTGCCATCAGTGAGTTACTAGCGGGATCCGGGGAGCTGTTTTTT. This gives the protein CAISELLAGSGELFF.

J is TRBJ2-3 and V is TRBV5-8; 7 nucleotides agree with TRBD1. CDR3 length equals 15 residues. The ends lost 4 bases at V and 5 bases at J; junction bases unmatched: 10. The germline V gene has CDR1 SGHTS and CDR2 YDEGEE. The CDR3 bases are TGTGCCAGCAGCCCGGGACAGACCCCCGGAGATACGCAGTATTTT. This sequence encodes CASSPGQTPGDTQYF.

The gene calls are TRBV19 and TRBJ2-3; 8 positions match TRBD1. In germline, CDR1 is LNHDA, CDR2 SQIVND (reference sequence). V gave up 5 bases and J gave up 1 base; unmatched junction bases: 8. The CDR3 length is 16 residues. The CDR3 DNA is TGTGCCAGTAGTCGTACGGAGGACAGGGGCACAGATACGCAGTATTTT. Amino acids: CASSRTEDRGTDTQYF.

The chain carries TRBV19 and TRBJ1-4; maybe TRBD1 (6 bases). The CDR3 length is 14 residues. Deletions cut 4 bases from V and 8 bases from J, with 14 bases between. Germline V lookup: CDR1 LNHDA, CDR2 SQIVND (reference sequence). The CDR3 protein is CASSKQGLVEKLFF. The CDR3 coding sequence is TGTGCCAGTAGTAAACAGGGTCTAGTGGAAAAACTGTTTTTT.

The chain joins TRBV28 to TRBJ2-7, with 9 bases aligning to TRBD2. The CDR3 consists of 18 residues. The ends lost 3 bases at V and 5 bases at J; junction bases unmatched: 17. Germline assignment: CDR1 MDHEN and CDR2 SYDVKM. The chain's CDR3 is CASSFAIRLSGSTHEQYF. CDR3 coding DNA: TGTGCCAGCAGTTTTGCGATTCGACTTAGCGGGAGTACCCACGAGCAGTACTTC. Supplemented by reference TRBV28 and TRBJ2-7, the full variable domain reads DVKVTQSSRYLVKRTGEKVFLECVQDMDHENMFWYRQDPGLGLRLIYFSYDVKMKEKGDIPEGYSVSREKKERFSLILESASTNQTSMYLCASSFAIRLSGSTHEQYFGPGTRLTVT.

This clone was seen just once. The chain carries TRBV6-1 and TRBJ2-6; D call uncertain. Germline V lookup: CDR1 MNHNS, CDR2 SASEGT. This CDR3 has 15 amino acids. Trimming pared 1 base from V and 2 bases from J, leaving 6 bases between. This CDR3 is CASSEGSTGANVLTF. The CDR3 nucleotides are TGTGCCAGCAGTGAAGGGAGTACTGGGGCCAACGTCCTGACTTTC.